The rows below give T cell receptor beta chains drawn from one sample of a study of T cell responses to AZD1222 COVID-19 vaccine. Clones were read by immunoSEQ multiplex PCR, and TCRdb kept only the in-frame ones, dropping some. The sample has 75,000 to 90,000 clones, 85% to 95% seen once. Sequences were derived from peripheral blood, sampled on day 0 of AZD1222 vaccination. All receptors come from an adult in good health. Both conserved end residues are part of each CDR3. The order of the fields is CDR3 length, J gene, clone size, V gene, CDR3 protein. Size tells how often a clone was seen (once, few, many) or the class of an expanded clone, and some rows leave it out.

len: 12; j_gene: TRBJ1-5; abundance: -; v_gene: TRBV28; CDR3aa: CASSSGTGTQHF
len: 15; j_gene: TRBJ1-2; abundance: -; v_gene: TRBV6-6; CDR3aa: CASSDKGVAAYGYTF
len: 14; j_gene: TRBJ2-3; abundance: -; v_gene: TRBV11-2; CDR3aa: CASSPTSGGNTQYF
len: 14; j_gene: TRBJ1-3; abundance: -; v_gene: TRBV6-6; CDR3aa: CASSYVGGGNTIYF
len: 15; j_gene: TRBJ1-4; abundance: -; v_gene: TRBV5-6; CDR3aa: CASSLPGQGDEKLFF
len: 16; j_gene: TRBJ1-2; abundance: -; v_gene: TRBV19; CDR3aa: CASTPAGLTGAHGYTF
len: 18; j_gene: TRBJ2-1; abundance: -; v_gene: TRBV7-8; CDR3aa: CASSLALGTSGGYNEQFF
len: 15; j_gene: TRBJ2-5; abundance: -; v_gene: TRBV6-5; CDR3aa: CASSTSGGKQETQYF
len: 16; j_gene: TRBJ2-5; abundance: once; v_gene: TRBV4-3; CDR3aa: CASSQGAGSSKETQYF
len: 12; j_gene: TRBJ2-5; abundance: -; v_gene: TRBV11-2; CDR3aa: CASSLSGVVQYF
len: 14; j_gene: TRBJ1-2; abundance: -; v_gene: TRBV15; CDR3aa: CATSRATGNYGYTF
len: 15; j_gene: TRBJ1-5; abundance: -; v_gene: TRBV28; CDR3aa: CASSTYRQGGQPQHF
len: 14; j_gene: TRBJ2-5; abundance: -; v_gene: TRBV9; CDR3aa: CASSVGAGLETQYF
len: 18; j_gene: TRBJ2-3; abundance: once; v_gene: TRBV19; CDR3aa: CASSYFRGSGGVTDTQYF
len: 14; j_gene: TRBJ1-2; abundance: -; v_gene: TRBV15; CDR3aa: CATSRGPSSNGYTF
len: 13; j_gene: TRBJ2-1; abundance: -; v_gene: TRBV7-9; CDR3aa: CASSLGRQGSGFF
len: 16; j_gene: TRBJ1-4; abundance: -; v_gene: TRBV28; CDR3aa: CASSFGGPTTNEKLFF